This T cell receptor (beta chain) stems from a study of T-cell memory formation after mild COVID-19. At the level of the study: Clusters were largely donor specific.

CDR1 MNHEY and CDR2 SVGEGT come from the germline V gene. V was cut by 5 bases and J by 5 bases, with 12 bases left in between. CDR3 size: 13 residues. After 5'RACE with constant-segment primers, TCR alpha and TCR beta cDNA libraries carrying sample barcodes and UMIs were obtained. One entry per CDR3 protein results from TCRdb running MiXCR on the 5' RACE reads. The sample has roughly 200,000 distinct CDR3 sequences, roughly 17% seen once. Sequenced: PBMCs or a T cell subset sorted from them (not recorded which). The clonotype comes from an adult woman who had mild COVID-19 (a few samples of this study predate the infection). Cell type and time point are not known. This chain joins TRBV6-2 or TRBV6-3 and TRBJ1-1; D might be TRBD1 (5 bases). DNA for the CDR3: TGTGCCAGCAGTACGGGACCCATGACTGAAGCTTTCTTT. Translated, it gives CASSTGPMTEAFF.